The 28 T cell receptor beta chains in this list originate from one sample, sequenced in a study of vaccination effects on CD4 cells after COVID-19. No cognate antigen is known for these TCRs. Assay used: immunoSEQ multiplex PCR; TCRdb lists only in-frame clones, some missing. The sample records about 22,000 clones, under 85% being singletons. Before any sequencing was done, the ViraFEST assay used viral peptide pools to expand antigen-specific CD4+ T cells. Isolation of CD4+ T cells took place after 10 to 11 days of culture. Either the mRNA-1273 or the BNT162b2 vaccine was given to participants as two doses. The input for sequencing was CD4+ T cells from PBMCs cultured with HCoV-NL63 spike peptides, taken after COVID-19 vaccination. These receptors were collected from a human donor who received a COVID-19 vaccine.

V gene TRBV28 combines with J gene TRBJ2-7; TRBD2 matches at 7 bases. This CDR3 is 16 amino acids long. The ends lost 7 bases at V and 0 bases at J; junction bases unmatched: 12. Germline V gene data show CDR1 as MDHEN and CDR2 as SYDVKM. The CDR3 DNA reads as TGTGCCAGCATCCCCCAGGCAGCGGGGAACTCCTACGAGCAGTACTTC. Its translation is CASIPQAAGNSYEQYF.

V and J are TRBV5-1 and TRBJ2-3; TRBD1 matches at 12 bases. Germline-derived CDR1 and CDR2 are SGHRS and YFSETQ. The CDR3 extends over 16 amino acids. Trimming took 2 bases from V and 4 from J; bases not matched to a gene: 5. CDR3 region: CASSFGTGGFADTQYF. CDR3 coding DNA: TGCGCCAGCAGCTTCGGGACAGGGGGCTTCGCAGATACGCAGTATTTT.

This clone came up a few times. This chain joins TRBV7-2 and TRBJ2-1; D is uncertain. From germline, CDR1 is SGHTA and CDR2 FQGNSA. V was cut by 5 bases and J by 4 bases, with 9 bases left in between. The CDR3 is 13 residues long. In nucleotides, the CDR3 is TGTGCCAGCAGCCAGACCGTATACAATGAGCAGTTCTTC. Its translation is CASSQTVYNEQFF. The full variable domain, rest sourced from reference TRBV7-2 and TRBJ2-1, is GAGVSQSPSNKVTEKGKDVELRCDPISGHTALYWYRQSLGQGLEFLIYFQGNSAPDKSGLPSDRFSAERTGGSVSTLTIQRTQQEDSAVYLCASSQTVYNEQFFGPGTRLTVL.

The rearrangement links TRBV27 to TRBJ1-6; D gene uncertain. This CDR3 contains 16 residues. In germline, CDR1 is MNHEY, CDR2 SMNVEV (reference sequence). Trimming took off 4 bases at V and 9 bases at J, with 19 bases between the two ends. The CDR3 loop reads CASSSPAGNLGSPLHF. CDR3 coding DNA: TGTGCCAGCAGTTCCCCAGCGGGGAATTTGGGTTCACCCCTCCACTTT.

Remarks on this clone: One junction end disagrees with the germline gene, perhaps due to a read error. The gene calls are TRBV18 and TRBJ1-5; no definite D call. CDR1 KGHSH and CDR2 LQKENI come from the germline V gene. The CDR3 spans 14 residues. CDR3 region: CAGSPRADNQPQHF. CDR3 nucleotides: TGTGCCGGCTCGCCCCGGGCGGACAATCAGCCCCAGCATTTT.

This clone was observed once. V usage is TRBV15 and J usage is TRBJ2-5; TRBD2 matches 11 bases. CDR1 LNHNV and CDR2 YYDKDF come from the germline V gene (reference sequence). V lost 0 bases to trimming and J lost 5 bases; unmatched junction nucleotides: 8. This CDR3 is built from 17 residues. CDR3 in amino acids: CATSRDPTSGSAETQYF. CDR3 nucleotides: TGTGCCACCAGCAGAGATCCCACTAGCGGGAGTGCGGAGACCCAGTACTTC.

The V and J genes are TRBV27 and TRBJ1-2; D gene unclear. Germline CDR1 reads MNHEY; CDR2 reads SMNVEV (reference sequence). Trimming shortened V by 0 bases and J by 4 bases, and 9 bases separated the two germline ends. The CDR3 runs to 14 residues. CDR3 amino acids: CASSLSWGSYGYTF. The CDR3 DNA reads as TGTGCCAGCAGTTTATCTTGGGGTTCCTATGGCTACACCTTC.

The chain has TRBV7-2 and TRBJ1-4; 8 nucleotides line up with TRBD1. The CDR3 sequence is 15 residues long. Germline V gene data show CDR1 as SGHTA and CDR2 as FQGNSA. V shed 3 bases, J shed 4 bases, and the junction held 4 bases outside the gene matches. This CDR3 reads CASSFRTGFNEKLFF. CDR3 DNA sequence: TGTGCCAGCAGCTTCCGGACAGGGTTTAATGAAAAACTGTTTTTT.

The rearrangement links TRBV9 to TRBJ2-3, with 14 nucleotides matching TRBD2. This CDR3 has 16 residues. The V and J ends lost 4 bases and 4 bases, in that order; junction bases with no gene match: 5. Germline-derived CDR1 and CDR2 are SGDLS and YYNGEE. CDR3 sequence: CASSKGLAGVADTQYF. CDR3 DNA: TGTGCCAGCAGCAAGGGACTAGCGGGAGTCGCAGATACGCAGTATTTT. Supplemented by reference TRBV9 and TRBJ2-3, the full variable domain reads DSGVTQTPKHLITATGQRVTLRCSPRSGDLSVYWYQQSLDQGLQFLIQYYNGEERAKGNILERFSAQQFPDLHSELNLSSLELGDSALYFCASSKGLAGVADTQYFGPGTRLTVL.

This chain joins TRBV12-5 and TRBJ2-5; 8 bases fit TRBD2. The CDR3 contains 15 residues. The junction had 7 bases not matched to a gene; V was cut back by 2 bases and J by 5 bases. Germline assignment: CDR1 LGHNT and CDR2 FRNRAP. In DNA, the CDR3 is TGTGCTAGTGGTTTGAGACGGGGGGGCCGGGAGACCCAGTACTTC. It specifies CASGLRRGGRETQYF.

This clone was counted only a few times. The chain carries TRBV7-9 and TRBJ2-3; D is possibly TRBD1 (5 bases). Germline CDR1 reads SEHNR; CDR2 reads FQNEAQ (reference sequence). The CDR3 is 13 residues long. The V and J ends lost 0 bases and 6 bases respectively, with 7 bases between them. CDR3 sequence reads: CASSLAGPDTQYF. DNA for the CDR3: TGTGCCAGCAGCTTAGCGGGGCCCGATACGCAGTATTTT.

The J gene is TRBJ1-2, the V gene TRBV6-2 or TRBV6-3, with D maybe TRBD1 (6 bases). The CDR3 totals 15 residues. Trimming shortened V by 3 bases and J by 4 bases, and 15 bases separated the two germline ends. Germline CDR1 and CDR2: MNHEY and SVGEGT. The CDR3, as DNA: TGTGCCAGCAGTTATATCGGCAGGGGTGGCTATGGCTACACCTTC. Translating it yields CASSYIGRGGYGYTF.

The V gene is TRBV5-4, the J gene TRBJ1-3; maybe TRBD1 (6 bases). V was clipped by 7 bases and J by 4 bases, with 12 bases between them. Germline-derived CDR1 and CDR2 are SGHNT and YYREEE (reference sequence). This CDR3 has 13 amino acids. The CDR3 bases are TGTGCCAGCCAGGACAGCTCCGGAAACACCATATATTTT. Amino acid sequence: CASQDSSGNTIYF.

The V gene is TRBV10-3, the J gene TRBJ2-5; D is undetermined. The germline V gene has CDR1 ENHRY and CDR2 SYGVKD. This CDR3 comprises 12 residues. The V gene lost 3 bases and the J gene lost 5 bases, with 7 bases spanning the gap. In nucleotides, the CDR3 is TGTGCCATCAGTGAATATCGCGAGACCCAGTACTTC. This encodes CAISEYRETQYF.

V is TRBV6-2 or TRBV6-3 and J is TRBJ1-2, with 12 bases aligning to TRBD1. Germline values: CDR1 MNHEY, CDR2 SVGEGT. The CDR3 spans 16 residues. Trimming cost V 4 bases and J 6 bases; bases outside gene matches: 9. The CDR3 coding sequence is TGTGCCAGCAGTTCTCTGGGACAGGGGGCGCTCAATGGCTACACCTTC. Its translation is CASSSLGQGALNGYTF.

This rearrangement joins TRBV28 to TRBJ1-4; no definite D call. From germline, CDR1 is MDHEN and CDR2 SYDVKM. Deletions cut 3 bases from V and 8 bases from J, with 4 bases between. CDR3 size: 11 residues. The DNA of the CDR3 is TGTGCCAGCAGTTTGCGCGAAAAACTGTTTTTT. It is translated as CASSLREKLFF. Supplemented by reference TRBV28 and TRBJ1-4, the full variable domain reads DVKVTQSSRYLVKRTGEKVFLECVQDMDHENMFWYRQDPGLGLRLIYFSYDVKMKEKGDIPEGYSVSREKKERFSLILESASTNQTSMYLCASSLREKLFFGSGTQLSVL.

The rearrangement links TRBV28 to TRBJ2-7; 7 nucleotides agree with TRBD1. Germline V gene lookup returns CDR1 MDHEN and CDR2 SYDVKM. This CDR3 spans 13 amino acids. Germline trimming cut 7 bases from V and 2 bases from J; bases unmatched to any gene: 5. The CDR3 region is CASTTGTAYEQYF. The DNA of the CDR3 is TGTGCCAGCACTACCGGGACAGCCTACGAGCAGTACTTC.

V gene TRBV27 combines with J gene TRBJ1-4, with 7 bases aligning to TRBD1. V shed 4 bases, J shed 6 bases, and the junction held 8 bases outside the gene matches. Per germline, CDR1 MNHEY and CDR2 SMNVEV (reference sequence). CDR3 length: 15 amino acids. The CDR3 sequence: CASSYHRGRDEKLFF. The CDR3, as DNA: TGTGCCAGCAGTTACCACAGGGGCAGGGATGAAAAACTGTTTTTT.

V gene TRBV12-3 or TRBV12-4 combines with J gene TRBJ1-1, with D possibly being TRBD1 (6 bases). This CDR3 comprises 12 residues. V was pared by 6 bases and J by 12 bases, with 17 bases between. The CDR3 protein is CASSPGQSESFF. The CDR3 DNA sequence: TGTGCCAGCAGCCCTGGACAGAGCGAATCTTTCTTT.

This rearrangement joins TRBV9 to TRBJ2-3; D unclear. V was shortened by 2 bases and J by 3 bases, with 10 bases between the two germline ends. The CDR3 contains 14 residues. Germline CDR1 reads SGDLS; CDR2 reads YYNGEE. Written as DNA, the CDR3 is TGTGCCAGCAGCGTCCTTATATCGACAGATACGCAGTATTTT. Translation: CASSVLISTDTQYF.

Turning to this clone: Germline and junction disagree at one end, which may indicate a read error. The genes are TRBV3-1 (or the pseudogene TRBV3-2) and TRBJ2-1, with unresolved D. CDR3 length: 12 residues. Per the germline V gene, CDR1 is LGHDT and CDR2 is YNNKEL (reference sequence). CDR3 bases: TGTGCCAGCAGCCAAGAAGAGGCACCTAGAATCTTC. It is translated as CASSQEEAPRIF.

This chain uses TRBV6-6 with TRBJ1-2, with D possibly matching TRBD1 (5 bases). The CDR3 totals 14 residues. Per germline, CDR1 MNHNY and CDR2 SVGAGI (reference sequence). The V and J ends lost 2 bases and 5 bases respectively, with 12 bases between them. The DNA for the CDR3 is TGTGCCAGCAGTTACACCAAGGACAATTATGGCTACACCTTC. Residues: CASSYTKDNYGYTF.

The chain is built from TRBV19 and TRBJ2-1; D perhaps matches TRBD1 (5 bases). Trimming took 4 bases from V and 10 from J, leaving 14 bases between them. CDR1 and CDR2 (germline): LNHDA, SQIVND (reference sequence). The CDR3 contains 13 residues. The chain's CDR3 is CASSKAGRLEQFF. CDR3 nucleotide sequence: TGTGCCAGTAGTAAGGCAGGGCGGTTGGAGCAGTTCTTC.

This chain uses TRBV14 with TRBJ1-2, with unresolved D. In germline, CDR1 is SGHDN, CDR2 FVKESK. The CDR3 is 16 residues long. With 4 bases removed from V and 7 bases from J, the gap between germline ends came to 22 bases. CDR3 in amino acids: CASSLEHRPERAGYTF. CDR3 DNA: TGTGCCAGCAGCCTTGAACACCGTCCGGAGCGTGCTGGCTACACCTTC.

This chain joins TRBV27 and TRBJ2-1; TRBD2 matches at 12 bases. The CDR3 runs 18 residues. The trim removed 4 bases at V and 3 bases at J, leaving 10 bases unmatched. Germline assignment: CDR1 MNHEY and CDR2 SMNVEV (reference sequence). DNA for the CDR3: TGTGCCAGCAGTTATAACGCCCTGGGACTAGCGGGCTACAATGAGCAGTTCTTC. Translating it yields CASSYNALGLAGYNEQFF.

This clone was recorded a few times. The chain couples TRBV3-1 (or the pseudogene TRBV3-2) to TRBJ1-2; D is unresolved. This CDR3 is built from 13 residues. From germline, CDR1 is LGHDT and CDR2 YNNKEL (reference sequence). Trimming cost V 2 bases and J 7 bases, with 11 bases left between them. The chain's CDR3 is CASSQSDGGGYTF. CDR3 in DNA: TGTGCCAGCAGCCAATCGGATGGTGGTGGCTACACCTTC.

This clone appeared once. V gene TRBV6-6 combines with J gene TRBJ1-4; D is uncertain. The CDR3 loop spans 11 amino acids. V lost 8 bases and J 8 bases, leaving 9 bases between the germline ends. Germline CDR1 reads MNHNY; CDR2 reads SVGAGI (reference sequence). CDR3 DNA sequence: TGTGCCAGCCGTATGGGGGAAAAACTGTTTTTT. This gives the protein CASRMGEKLFF.

In this sample, this clone turned up once. The chain joins TRBV6-1 to TRBJ1-1; D unresolved. Trimming removed 3 bases from V and 7 bases from J, with 12 bases in between. The V gene's germline CDR1 is MNHNS and CDR2 SASEGT. The CDR3 runs 13 residues. The CDR3 reads CASSDIWGYEAFF. CDR3 in DNA: TGTGCCAGCAGTGATATATGGGGATATGAAGCTTTCTTT.